What follows are 22 T cell receptor beta chains derived from one specimen sequenced in a study of T cells after yellow fever vaccination. In TCRdb, the 5' RACE reads were re-called with MiXCR into one record per CDR3 protein. Among about 320,000 distinct CDR3 sequences listed, around 4.4% were seen once. Sample: PBMCs, taken 15 days after the yellow fever booster vaccination. The receptor source for this set is a man aged 18 to 30 who received the YFV17D yellow fever vaccine.

This chain connects TRBV29-1 to TRBJ2-5, with 9 bases matching TRBD2. The CDR3 contains 14 residues. J lost 1 base, V lost 1 base, and 1 base had no gene match. Germline V CDR1 and CDR2: SQVTM, ANQGSEA. The CDR3 spells CSVEASGVQETQYF. The CDR3 bases are TGCAGCGTTGAAGCTAGCGGGGTCCAAGAGACCCAGTACTTC.

The V and J genes are TRBV19 and TRBJ2-3; no clear D gene. The germline V gene has CDR1 LNHDA and CDR2 SQIVND (reference sequence). This CDR3 region has 15 residues. With 3 bases removed from V and 0 bases from J, the gap between germline ends came to 10 bases. CDR3 loop: CASSILGISTDTQYF. In DNA, the CDR3 is TGTGCCAGTAGTATTCTGGGGATTAGCACAGATACGCAGTATTTT.

Worth noting for this clonotype: The junction and the germline gene differ at one end; a read error may be behind it. V gene TRBV5-1 combines with J gene TRBJ2-5; 8 bases match TRBD2. The CDR3 is 12 amino acids. Germline lookup yields CDR1 SGHRS and CDR2 YFSETQ. The CDR3 here is CASSLDGRGGNF. The CDR3 coding sequence is TGCGCCAGCAGCTTGGATGGTCGGGGGGGGAACTTC.

This clonotype was picked up many times. The junction shows a germline mismatch at one end, possibly a read error. The chain joins TRBV7-9 to TRBJ2-1, with 11 bases that match TRBD2. CDR1 and CDR2 from the germline V gene are SEHNR and FQNEAQ (reference sequence). The CDR3 has 15 residues. CDR3 loop: CASRLAGGTYNEQFF. The CDR3 region has the DNA TGTGCCAGCAGATTAGCGGGGGGGACCTACAATGAGCAGTTCTTC.

The CDR3 spells CASSLRGTSVGLTDTQYF. The CDR3 nucleotides read TGTGCCAGCAGCTTACGGGGGACTAGTGTGGGGCTCACAGATACGCAGTATTTT. This rearrangement joins TRBV13 to TRBJ2-3, with TRBD2 matching over 8 bases. The CDR3 is 18 amino acids. The germline V gene has CDR1 PRHDT and CDR2 FYEKMQ (reference sequence). V trimming: 2 bases; J trimming: 2 bases; junction bases outside the gene matches: 12.

The chain couples TRBV1 to TRBJ2-3; the table's D call of TRBD2 was not tested on the DNA. TRBV1 is recorded as a pseudogene. CDR3 size: 20 residues. This CDR3 is CTSSQGKAGGPGRSTDTQYF. The CDR3 DNA reads as TGCACCAGCAGCCAAGGGAAGGCGGGGGGGCCGGGCCGGAGCACAGATACGCAGTATTTT.

This clonotype was found many times. Here the CDR3 reads CASSSTRLASQETQYF. The CDR3 DNA reads TGTGCCAGCAGCTCCACCCGACTAGCCTCTCAAGAGACCCAGTACTTC. The J gene is TRBJ2-5, the V gene TRBV7-9; 7 nucleotides line up with TRBD2. Germline-derived CDR1 and CDR2 are SEHNR and FQNEAQ (reference sequence). The junction had 10 bases not matched to a gene; V was cut back by 4 bases and J by 2 bases. The CDR3 covers 16 residues.

The CDR3 here is CASRRTVNTGELFF. CDR3 DNA: TGTGCCAGCAGACGGACAGTGAACACCGGGGAGCTGTTTTTT. This sequence joins TRBV12-3 or TRBV12-4 and TRBJ2-2; D might be TRBD1 (6 bases). V was pared by 6 bases and J by 1 base, with 9 bases between. The CDR3 runs 14 residues.

In its sample, this clonotype was seen a few times. V and J are TRBV6-5 and TRBJ2-3; no clear D. Trimming removed 3 bases at V and 6 bases at J, with 10 bases between. This CDR3 region has 13 residues. Looked up from germline, CDR1 is MNHEY and CDR2 is SVGAGI. The CDR3 sequence is CASSYKVGDTQYF. In DNA, the CDR3 is TGTGCCAGCAGTTATAAAGTCGGGGATACGCAGTATTTT.

This clonotype has ten or more counts. The chain links TRBV7-2 to TRBJ2-1, with TRBD2 identical over 12 bases. The trim removed 4 bases at V and 8 bases at J, leaving 6 bases unmatched. CDR1 is SGHTA and CDR2 is FQGNSA in the germline V gene. The CDR3 loop spans 15 amino acids. CDR3 DNA sequence: TGTGCCAGCAGCTCTCGGACTAGCGGGGCCGATGAGCAGTTCTTC. Amino acids: CASSSRTSGADEQFF.

V and J are TRBV2 and TRBJ1-1; D uncertain. The CDR3 covers 12 residues. Trimming left V 3 bases short and J 10 bases short, with 12 bases between. Germline CDR1 is SNHLY and CDR2 is FYNNEI. In DNA form, the CDR3 reads TGTGCCAGCAGTGATCCTCCAAAGGGAGCTTTCTTT. This translates into CASSDPPKGAFF.

The genes are TRBV20-1 and TRBJ2-5; 8 bases line up with TRBD1. Trimming removed 5 bases from V and 2 bases from J; junction bases left unmatched: 4. This CDR3 is 13 amino acids long. The V gene's germline CDR1 is DFQATT and CDR2 SNEGSKA (reference sequence). The CDR3 sequence: CSAPDRAQETQYF. The DNA for the CDR3 is TGCAGTGCTCCGGACAGGGCTCAAGAGACCCAGTACTTC.

This clonotype has at least ten counts. This rearrangement joins TRBV27 to TRBJ2-5; TRBD2 matches 8 bases. The germline CDR1 and CDR2 sequences are MNHEY and SMNVEV (reference sequence). This CDR3 is built from 16 residues. The J segment lost 5 bases and the V segment lost 5 bases, leaving 13 bases of the junction unmatched. The CDR3 sequence is CASSPLARGGQETQYF. The CDR3 DNA reads TGTGCCAGCAGTCCTCTAGCCCGGGGGGGCCAGGAGACCCAGTACTTC.

This clonotype was observed a few times. The CDR3 coding sequence is TGTGCCCGCGGGGGGGGGGCAAACATTCAGTACTTC. It codes for CARGGGANIQYF. This sequence joins TRBV21-1 and TRBJ2-4; the table calls TRBD1, which could not be checked here. TRBV21-1 represents a pseudogene. The CDR3 length is 12 residues.

This clonotype has at least ten counts. This chain links TRBV7-9 with TRBJ2-5; D unresolved. The CDR3 is 12 residues long. The germline CDR1 and CDR2 sequences are SEHNR and FQNEAQ (reference sequence). Trimming cost V 1 base and J 4 bases, with 4 bases left between them. The CDR3 region is CASSLGVETQYF. For the CDR3, the DNA is TGTGCCAGCAGCTTAGGGGTAGAGACCCAGTACTTC.

This clonotype was seen at least ten times. The chain recombines TRBV7-8 with TRBJ2-3, with no clear D. Germline CDR1 SGHVS, CDR2 FQNEAQ. The CDR3 length is 16 residues. Trimming took 4 bases from V and 0 from J, leaving 14 bases between them. The CDR3 loop is CASSSTVITSTDTQYF. The CDR3 DNA is TGTGCCAGCAGCTCCACAGTGATAACTAGCACAGATACGCAGTATTTT.

This clonotype was seen a handful of times. The rearrangement links TRBV19 to TRBJ1-5, with unresolved D. The CDR3 contains 13 residues. The V gene's germline CDR1 is LNHDA and CDR2 SQIVND (reference sequence). Deletions cut 2 bases from V and 6 bases from J, with 8 bases between. The CDR3 DNA is TGTGCCAGTAGTATAACACTTCCTCAGCCCCAGCATTTT. The encoded protein is CASSITLPQPQHF.

This clonotype came up many times. The chain couples TRBV5-1 to TRBJ2-1, with TRBD1 matching 9 bases. The V and J ends lost 9 bases and 5 bases, in that order; junction bases with no gene match: 12. Germline V lookup: CDR1 SGHRS, CDR2 YFSETQ. There are 15 residues in the CDR3. CDR3 sequence reads: CATKSPGTGNNEQFF. CDR3 nucleotide sequence: TGCGCCACCAAGAGCCCCGGGACAGGGAACAATGAGCAGTTCTTC.

This clonotype was seen repeatedly, ten times or more. CDR3 in amino acids: CSAPGGGNTYEQYF. In nucleotides, the CDR3 is TGCAGTGCCCCGGGGGGGGGAAACACCTACGAGCAGTACTTC. The chain is built from TRBV20-1 and TRBJ2-7; 8 nucleotides match TRBD2. Germline CDR1 reads DFQATT; CDR2 reads SNEGSKA (reference sequence). The CDR3 is 14 residues long. Trimming removed 6 bases from V and 2 bases from J; junction bases left unmatched: 9.

The table lists this clonotype with a count of one. The rearrangement uses TRBV7-9 and TRBJ2-1; 8 positions match TRBD2. Germline V gene data show CDR1 as SEHNR and CDR2 as FQNEAQ (reference sequence). Trimming cost V 7 bases and J 9 bases; bases outside gene matches: 8. The CDR3 loop spans 13 amino acids. The CDR3 reads CASIPGLEGEQFF. CDR3 sequence (DNA): TGTGCCAGCATCCCGGGACTAGAGGGTGAGCAGTTCTTC.

This clonotype was seen repeatedly, ten times or more. J is TRBJ1-6 and V is TRBV6-6; D call uncertain. The germline V and J ends were trimmed by 5 bases and 7 bases, with 9 bases remaining between them. Germline V gene lookup returns CDR1 MNHNY and CDR2 SVGAGI (reference sequence). This CDR3 has 13 amino acids. The CDR3 coding sequence is TGTGCCAGCAGTCCGACGGGCAATTCACCCCTCCACTTT. The encoded protein is CASSPTGNSPLHF.

This clonotype was detected only a few times. V is TRBV18 and J is TRBJ1-5; 9 nucleotides align to TRBD1. Losses at the gene ends were 0 bases for V and 6 bases for J; bases not matched to a gene: 3. This CDR3 has 15 residues. Germline assignment: CDR1 KGHSH and CDR2 LQKENI. The CDR3 DNA follows: TGTGCCAGCTCACCACCGAACAGGGGGCCTCAGCCCCAGCATTTT. As protein: CASSPPNRGPQPQHF.